What follows are 16 T cell receptor beta chains derived from one specimen sequenced in a study of blood T cell repertoires in COVID-19 (dated by TCRdb to the early 2020s). Library creation used the immunoSEQ multiplex PCR assay. In its TCRdb copy, this immuneACCESS table keeps in-frame sequences only and misses some clones. Where compared with another copy, unresolved V genes explain less than half of these, and the others have no known cause. The sample table records under 200,000 clones; around 80% of these occur just once. The top ten clonotypes cover 9.5% to 12% of the sample. Sequenced material: PBMCs or T cells enriched from blood (not recorded which). These receptors all come from a man between 50 and 59 years old who had recovered from COVID-19.

This clone occurred a few times. The chain is built from TRBV4-1 and TRBJ1-4; D might be TRBD1 (5 bases). This CDR3 region has 16 residues. Germline CDR1 reads MGHRA; CDR2 reads YSYEKL. The V end was cut by 0 bases, the J end by 6 bases, with 14 bases between. CDR3 region: CASSQDTGGMDEKLFF. The CDR3 coding sequence is TGCGCCAGCAGCCAAGATACGGGGGGGATGGATGAAAAACTGTTTTTT.

DNA of the CDR3: TGTGCCAGCAAGGGGTTTTCGTACGAGCAGTACTTC. The encoded protein is CASKGFSYEQYF. The rearrangement links TRBV2 to TRBJ2-7; D possibly corresponds to TRBD1 (5 bases). CDR3 length: 12 residues. V lost 7 bases, J lost 4 bases, and 11 bases lay in between. Germline lookup yields CDR1 SNHLY and CDR2 FYNNEI.

V gene TRBV2 combines with J gene TRBJ2-5; 7 bases map to TRBD1. The length of the CDR3 is 15 residues. The germline V gene encodes CDR1 SNHLY and CDR2 FYNNEI. After removal of 2 bases from V and 6 bases from J, the junction contained 9 bases not matched to a gene. CDR3 region: CASSEIQGSGKTQYF. The CDR3 DNA follows: TGTGCCAGCAGTGAAATACAGGGGTCCGGGAAGACCCAGTACTTC.

The V and J genes are TRBV20-1 and TRBJ2-1; tentatively, D is TRBD2 (6 bases). V lost 3 bases, J lost 2 bases, and 17 bases lay in between. The germline CDR1 and CDR2 sequences are DFQATT and SNEGSKA (reference sequence). This CDR3 comprises 16 residues. DNA for the CDR3: TGCAGTGCTAGTAGTTTTGGGGACTTTACCTACAATGAGCAGTTCTTC. Translated: CSASSFGDFTYNEQFF.

This clone came up once. The chain employs TRBV5-1 and TRBJ2-7; a weak D match, TRBD2 (6 bases). Germline V CDR1 and CDR2: SGHRS, YFSETQ. The CDR3 sequence is 13 residues long. V lost 4 bases to trimming and J lost 6 bases, with 14 bases between them. The CDR3 nucleotides read TGCGCCAGCAGCGGAAATCAGGGAGGCGAGCAGTACTTC. Protein sequence: CASSGNQGGEQYF.

The V gene is TRBV19, the J gene TRBJ1-2, with 8 bases identical to TRBD1. Germline V gene data show CDR1 as LNHDA and CDR2 as SQIVND (reference sequence). This CDR3 is built from 15 residues. J was trimmed by 6 bases and V by 6 bases; bases with no gene match: 12. DNA of the CDR3: TGTGCCAGTAGACACGCAGGGGGCGGAACCGATGGCTACACCTTC. Translating it yields CASRHAGGGTDGYTF.

In regard to this clone: The junction shows a germline mismatch at one end, possibly a read error. The chain links TRBV27 to TRBJ1-1, with 7 bases identical to TRBD1. Germline-derived CDR1 and CDR2 are MNHEY and SMNVEV (reference sequence). This CDR3 spans 14 amino acids. The CDR3 DNA reads as TGTGCCAGCAGTTTACTGACAGGGAACGCTGAAGCTTTCTTT. Its protein product is CASSLLTGNAEAFF.

The chain has TRBV24-1 and TRBJ2-5; tentatively, D is TRBD2 (6 bases). Germline V gene lookup returns CDR1 KGHDR and CDR2 SFDVKD. V was trimmed by 5 bases and J by 4 bases, leaving 13 bases between them. This CDR3 is 14 amino acids long. CDR3 protein: CATSVEGQGETQYF. CDR3 DNA: TGTGCCACCAGTGTGGAGGGGCAGGGAGAGACCCAGTACTTC.

J is TRBJ1-2 and V is TRBV27; 9 bases agree with TRBD1. The CDR3 totals 17 residues. Looked up from germline, CDR1 is MNHEY and CDR2 is SMNVEV (reference sequence). The junction had 19 bases not matched to a gene; V was cut back by 6 bases and J by 8 bases. The CDR3 sequence is CASSETTGTGLFRGYTF. The CDR3 DNA reads TGTGCCAGCAGCGAAACCACCGGGACAGGGCTGTTCCGAGGCTACACCTTC.

As regards this clone: Other DNA sequences within the sample encode an identical CDR3. V gene TRBV9 combines with J gene TRBJ2-1; D is unresolved. The CDR3 loop spans 13 amino acids. Trimming shortened V by 0 bases and J by 6 bases, and 7 bases separated the two germline ends. The germline V gene encodes CDR1 SGDLS and CDR2 YYNGEE. CDR3 in amino acids: CASSVGAANEQFF. The CDR3, as DNA: TGTGCCAGCAGCGTAGGGGCAGCCAATGAGCAGTTCTTC.

The chain couples TRBV7-6 to TRBJ2-7; 12 bases align to TRBD2. There are 14 residues in the CDR3. V lost 5 bases and J lost 3; bases outside the gene matches: 2. Germline assignment: CDR1 SGHVS and CDR2 FNYEAQ. CDR3 DNA: TGTGCCAGCAGCCCACTAGCGGGGGGCTACGAGCAGTACTTC. As protein: CASSPLAGGYEQYF.

This sequence joins TRBV20-1 and TRBJ1-4; D possibly corresponds to TRBD1 (6 bases). With 2 bases removed from V and 15 bases from J, the gap between germline ends came to 13 bases. This CDR3 is built from 11 residues. Looked up from germline, CDR1 is DFQATT and CDR2 is SNEGSKA (reference sequence). This CDR3 reads CSARPRTAVFF. CDR3 bases: TGCAGTGCTAGACCCCGGACAGCAGTGTTTTTT.

The chain combines TRBV28 with TRBJ2-1; D not certain. Trimming took off 3 bases at V and 11 bases at J, with 11 bases between the two ends. The germline V gene encodes CDR1 MDHEN and CDR2 SYDVKM. The CDR3 extends over 12 amino acids. The CDR3 DNA sequence: TGTGCCAGCAGTTTTGGGCAAGATCAGCAGTTCTTC. This encodes CASSFGQDQQFF.

The chain links TRBV25-1 to TRBJ2-1, with 9 bases identical to TRBD2. Trimming cost V 4 bases and J 6 bases; bases outside gene matches: 4. This CDR3 has 14 residues. Looked up from germline, CDR1 is MGHDK and CDR2 is SYGVNS. The DNA of the CDR3 is TGTGCCAGCAGTGTGGGACTAGCCTTCAATGAGCAGTTCTTC. Residues: CASSVGLAFNEQFF.

The V and J genes are TRBV2 and TRBJ2-5, with 9 bases fitting TRBD1. With V trimmed by 6 bases and J by 6 bases, 5 bases remained unmatched. CDR1 SNHLY and CDR2 FYNNEI come from the germline V gene. The CDR3 runs to 13 residues. In DNA form, the CDR3 reads TGTGCCAGCAGCAGGGACAGGGCAAAGACCCAGTACTTC. Protein product: CASSRDRAKTQYF.

The gene calls are TRBV19 and TRBJ1-4, with a weak D call TRBD1 (5 bases). The CDR3 runs 15 residues. CDR1 and CDR2 from the germline V gene are LNHDA and SQIVND (reference sequence). V was shortened by 3 bases and J by 5 bases, with 13 bases between the two germline ends. CDR3 loop: CASSITAGLNEKLFF. DNA for the CDR3: TGTGCCAGTAGTATTACGGCAGGGTTGAATGAAAAACTGTTTTTT.